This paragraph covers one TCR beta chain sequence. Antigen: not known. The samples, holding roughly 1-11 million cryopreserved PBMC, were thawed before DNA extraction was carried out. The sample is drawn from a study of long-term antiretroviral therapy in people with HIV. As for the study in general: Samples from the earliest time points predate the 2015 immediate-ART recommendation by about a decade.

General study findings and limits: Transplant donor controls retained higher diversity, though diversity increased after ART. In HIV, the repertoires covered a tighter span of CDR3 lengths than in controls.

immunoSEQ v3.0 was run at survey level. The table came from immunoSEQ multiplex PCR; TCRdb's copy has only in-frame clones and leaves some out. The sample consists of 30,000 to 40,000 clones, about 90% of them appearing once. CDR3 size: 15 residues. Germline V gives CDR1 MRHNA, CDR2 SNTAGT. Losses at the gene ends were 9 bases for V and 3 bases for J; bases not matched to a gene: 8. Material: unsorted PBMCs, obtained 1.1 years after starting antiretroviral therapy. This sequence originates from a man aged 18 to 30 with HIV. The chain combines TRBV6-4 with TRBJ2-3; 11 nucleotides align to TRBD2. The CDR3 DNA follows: TGTGCCAGTTTTAGCGGGAGGGCCAGGACAGATACGCAGTATTTT. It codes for CASFSGRARTDTQYF.